The 18 T cell receptor beta chains below all came from one sample that was sequenced in a study of blood T cell repertoires in COVID-19 (dated by TCRdb to 2019 to 2021). To prepare the library, the immunoSEQ multiplex PCR assay was applied. TCRdb re-hosts the immuneACCESS table, in-frame sequences only. Its copies lack some clones; in the studies checked, an unresolved V gene accounts for under half of them, and the cause for the rest is not known. For this sample there are under 200,000 clones; approximately 86% appear just once. The top ten constitute 3% to 4.5% of the sample. Specimen: peripheral blood. Receptors originate from a woman aged 55-69 years who had recovered from COVID-19.

This clone was found once. The chain is built from TRBV2 and TRBJ1-4, with D uncertain. Trimming left V 8 bases short and J 4 bases short, with 8 bases between. The CDR3 totals 12 residues. Germline loops: CDR1 SNHLY, CDR2 FYNNEI. CDR3 sequence reads: CASRDDNEKLFF. The CDR3 DNA follows: TGTGCCAGCCGGGATGATAATGAAAAACTGTTTTTT.

The chain couples TRBV7-9 to TRBJ2-1, with 8 bases that match TRBD2. The germline CDR1 and CDR2 sequences are SEHNR and FQNEAQ (reference sequence). The trim removed 5 bases at V and 1 base at J, leaving 10 bases unmatched. This CDR3 is 17 amino acids long. CDR3: CASSRGSGGGSYNEQFF. The CDR3 DNA reads as TGTGCCAGCAGCCGAGGGTCAGGCGGGGGGTCCTACAATGAGCAGTTCTTC.

The chain has TRBV4-2 and TRBJ2-7; 8 nucleotides align to TRBD1. After removal of 0 bases from V and 0 bases from J, the junction contained 7 bases not matched to a gene. The CDR3 extends over 17 amino acids. CDR1 is LGHNA, CDR2 YNFKEQ, per germline. The CDR3 loop is CASSQDLSQGASYEQYF. The CDR3 coding sequence is TGTGCCAGCAGCCAAGATCTTAGTCAGGGGGCCTCCTACGAGCAGTACTTC.

The chain has TRBV7-9 and TRBJ1-4; D possibly corresponds to TRBD1 (6 bases). CDR1 SEHNR and CDR2 FQNEAQ come from the germline V gene (reference sequence). Trimming removed 4 bases from V and 3 bases from J, with 15 bases in between. This CDR3 region has 16 residues. The CDR3 DNA reads as TGTGCCAGCAGCTACCCGAAGGGACAACCTAATGAAAAACTGTTTTTT. It specifies CASSYPKGQPNEKLFF.

The chain combines TRBV28 with TRBJ1-2; TRBD1 is a possible D gene (6 bases). This CDR3 has 13 residues. Looked up from germline, CDR1 is MDHEN and CDR2 is SYDVKM. The ends were cut back, 10 bases at V and 8 bases at J, with 20 bases in the middle. The CDR3 here is CAITWPGGRGYTF. CDR3 DNA: TGTGCCATCACCTGGCCCGGGGGGCGCGGCTACACCTTC.

V usage is TRBV10-1 and J usage is TRBJ2-2; no clear D. CDR1 and CDR2 (germline): WNHNN, SYGVQD (reference sequence). This CDR3 region has 13 residues. The V and J ends lost 5 bases and 1 base respectively, with 5 bases between them. The CDR3 sequence is CASSTGNTGELFF. CDR3 nucleotide sequence: TGCGCCAGCAGTACTGGGAACACCGGGGAGCTGTTTTTT.

This CDR3 reads CASSWNRGTEAFF. The CDR3 DNA sequence: TGTGCCAGCAGTTGGAACAGGGGGACTGAAGCTTTCTTT. The chain couples TRBV28 to TRBJ1-1; 8 positions match TRBD1. Germline V gives CDR1 MDHEN, CDR2 SYDVKM. The trim removed 4 bases at V and 5 bases at J, leaving 3 bases unmatched. The CDR3 has 13 residues.

The genes are TRBV4-3 and TRBJ1-6; weak D call: TRBD1 (6 bases). Germline V CDR1 and CDR2: LGHNA, YSLEER. CDR3 length: 17 amino acids. Trimming took off 0 bases at V and 0 bases at J, with 9 bases between the two ends. CDR3 nucleotide sequence: TGCGCCAGCAGCCAAGATCGAGGGGGCTCCTATAATTCACCCCTCCACTTT. This encodes CASSQDRGGSYNSPLHF.

This rearrangement joins TRBV3-1 (or the pseudogene TRBV3-2) to TRBJ2-2, with 9 bases fitting TRBD1. Trimming at V came to 7 bases and at J to 4 bases, leaving 10 bases not matched to a gene. CDR1 and CDR2 from the germline V gene are LGHDT and YNNKEL (reference sequence). The CDR3 length is 16 residues. The CDR3 here is CASTTRSTGGTGELFF. CDR3 sequence (DNA): TGTGCCAGCACCACAAGGTCGACAGGGGGCACCGGGGAGCTGTTTTTT.

The CDR3 DNA reads TGTGCCAGCAGCCAGGGACTAGCTTTGGGGCAGTTCTTC. Residues: CASSQGLALGQFF. The rearrangement links TRBV5-6 to TRBJ2-1; 9 nucleotides match TRBD2. The trim removed 4 bases at V and 12 bases at J, leaving 8 bases unmatched. The CDR3 consists of 13 residues. Germline-derived CDR1 and CDR2 are SGHDT and YYEEEE.

The chain carries TRBV4-1 and TRBJ2-3, with D perhaps matching TRBD2 (6 bases). Germline lookup yields CDR1 MGHRA and CDR2 YSYEKL. The V end lost 4 bases, the J end lost 0 bases, and 17 bases lay between the germline ends. CDR3 length: 17 amino acids. CDR3 DNA: TGCGCCAGCAGCCCCGGGGGTGCGGGGTCTAGCACAGATACGCAGTATTTT. It translates to CASSPGGAGSSTDTQYF.

The V gene is TRBV6-5, the J gene TRBJ1-5; 10 nucleotides agree with TRBD1. The V gene end was trimmed by 9 bases and the J gene end by 4 bases; junction bases not matched to a gene: 9. Germline V gene data show CDR1 as MNHEY and CDR2 as SVGAGI. CDR3 length: 15 residues. The CDR3 DNA sequence: TGTGCCAGTAATCGGGGACAGGGGTCGAATCAGCCCCAGCATTTT. This gives the protein CASNRGQGSNQPQHF.

The genes are TRBV19 and TRBJ1-2; the D is unclear. Germline V gene sequence: CDR1 LNHDA, CDR2 SQIVND (reference sequence). The germline V and J ends were trimmed by 3 bases and 3 bases, with 11 bases remaining between them. The CDR3 spans 14 residues. CDR3 in DNA: TGTGCCAGTAGTATGAGCGAGTACTACTATGGCTACACCTTC. It is translated as CASSMSEYYYGYTF. Full variable domain (remainder filled in from reference TRBV19 and TRBJ1-2): DGGITQSPKYLFRKEGQNVTLSCEQNLNHDAMYWYRQDPGQGLRLIYYSQIVNDFQKGDIAEGYSVSREKKESFPLTVTSAQKNPTAFYLCASSMSEYYYGYTFGSGTRLTVV.

This chain links TRBV18 with TRBJ1-1; D is unresolved. Trimming pared 4 bases from V and 4 bases from J, leaving 13 bases between. CDR1 and CDR2 from the germline V gene are KGHSH and LQKENI. The CDR3 runs 14 residues. The CDR3 coding sequence is TGTGCCAGCTCACGCCAAGCGGCTGGCACTGAAGCTTTCTTT. Its translation is CASSRQAAGTEAFF.

This clone occurred once. The rearrangement uses TRBV3-1 (or the pseudogene TRBV3-2) and TRBJ1-1, with 7 bases that match TRBD1. Germline CDR1 LGHDT, CDR2 YNNKEL (reference sequence). Unmatched junction bases numbered 5, after V lost 2 bases and J lost 5 bases. The CDR3 loop spans 14 amino acids. The CDR3 protein is CASSQWTGGTEAFF. CDR3 coding DNA: TGTGCCAGCAGCCAATGGACAGGCGGGACTGAAGCTTTCTTT.

This rearrangement joins TRBV24-1 to TRBJ2-3, with TRBD2 matching over 8 bases. This CDR3 spans 14 amino acids. Per germline, CDR1 KGHDR and CDR2 SFDVKD. V shed 2 bases, J shed 9 bases, and the junction held 6 bases outside the gene matches. The chain's CDR3 is CATSDWAGGGTQYF. The DNA of the CDR3 is TGTGCCACCAGTGATTGGGCGGGGGGAGGCACGCAGTATTTT.

The chain has TRBV28 and TRBJ2-7; D unclear. The CDR3 totals 15 residues. Trimming took off 2 bases at V and 0 bases at J, with 11 bases between the two ends. Germline assignment: CDR1 MDHEN and CDR2 SYDVKM. The CDR3 loop is CASSLGTPFSYEQYF. CDR3 sequence (DNA): TGTGCCAGCAGTTTAGGTACACCTTTCTCCTACGAGCAGTACTTC.

The V gene is TRBV4-3, the J gene TRBJ2-7; D might be TRBD1 (6 bases). V was pared by 1 base and J by 5 bases, with 9 bases between. Germline CDR1 and CDR2: LGHNA and YSLEER. The CDR3 is made up of 13 amino acids. The CDR3 sequence is CASSQVKGDEQYF. CDR3 coding DNA: TGCGCCAGCAGCCAAGTCAAGGGGGACGAGCAGTACTTC.